This record concerns one T cell receptor beta chain sequence. The clone's antigen remains unknown. No much larger clone exists at a distance of one base, and base qualities are not known. V lost 4 bases and J lost 4 bases, and the count of bases not matched to a germline gene is 4. Taken from cysteine to phenylalanine, the CDR3 has 16 residues. The entry retains the CDR3 DNA only, 48 bases that are in frame from base 1. For CDR1 and CDR2, the germline V gene (reference sequence) lists LGHDT and YNNKEL. The entry originates in a study of control samples from healthy donors and cancer patients (TCRdb year 2020). Library generation was performed with the immunoSEQ multiplex PCR assay. The table comes from immuneACCESS by way of TCRdb, which keeps in-frame sequences with V and J called. Part of the clones is missing from these tables; in studies checked, under half for an unresolved V gene and the rest for unknown reasons. In this sample the table shows around 110,000 clones, approximately 93% of which occur a single time. In total, the top ten clones hold more than 2% of the sample.

Recombination joined TRBV3-1 (or the pseudogene TRBV3-2) with TRBJ2-5; 15 junctional bases match TRBD2. The origin of this receptor is a man younger than 40 in good health. Sequenced input: blood. Here the CDR3 is given as CASSPPGLAGGETQYF. At the DNA level, the sequence is TGTGCCAGCAGCCCTCCGGGACTAGCGGGGGGAGAGACCCAGTACTTC.